The next 10 T cell receptor beta chains were all read from a single sample in a study of T cells in Graves' hyperthyroidism and ophthalmopathy. Amplification of TCR beta CDR3 regions used RNA as the template. The TCR CDR3 was amplified in a first-round RT-PCR using the HTBI primer set. One entry per CDR3 protein, called by TCRdb with MiXCR from the multiplex PCR reads. The sample contains some 620,000 distinct CDR3 sequences, roughly 16% of which appear only once. The sample taken for sequencing was blood. The source of these receptors is a woman in her twenties or thirties with Graves' hyperthyroidism.

V and J are TRBV28 and TRBJ2-1; 11 nucleotides align to TRBD2. The CDR3 has 17 amino acids. Germline V gene sequence: CDR1 MDHEN, CDR2 SYDVKM. The V and J ends lost 7 bases and 6 bases, in that order; junction bases with no gene match: 14. The CDR3 DNA reads as TGTGCCAGCACACCCGGGGAACTAGCGGGAGATGGCAATGAGCAGTTCTTC. Translated: CASTPGELAGDGNEQFF.

This chain connects TRBV20-1 to TRBJ2-1; no reliable D call. V lost 6 bases and J lost 0, with 15 bases in between. Per germline, CDR1 DFQATT and CDR2 SNEGSKA (reference sequence). The CDR3 is 15 residues long. CDR3 loop: CSAYHRRSSYNEQFF. In DNA, the CDR3 is TGCAGTGCCTATCATAGGCGCAGCTCCTACAATGAGCAGTTCTTC.

This clonotype showed up just a few times. The chain employs TRBV28 and TRBJ1-5; 9 nucleotides agree with TRBD1. CDR1 MDHEN and CDR2 SYDVKM come from the germline V gene. This CDR3 has 15 residues. Trimming cost V 5 bases and J 5 bases; bases outside gene matches: 7. Here the CDR3 reads CASSGSTGGDQPQHF. CDR3 nucleotides: TGTGCCAGCAGTGGCTCGACAGGGGGTGATCAGCCCCAGCATTTT.

This clonotype has a handful of counts. The V and J genes are TRBV7-2 and TRBJ2-4; no clear D gene. The CDR3 has 11 amino acids. Germline CDR1 and CDR2: SGHTA and FQGNSA. Trimming removed 7 bases at V and 6 bases at J, with 7 bases between. CDR3 bases: TGTGCCAGCAACGCCGGAAACATTCAGTACTTC. Protein sequence: CASNAGNIQYF.

This chain links TRBV18 with TRBJ1-3; no firm D call. CDR1 and CDR2 (germline): KGHSH, LQKENI. CDR3 length: 16 residues. The V gene lost 3 bases and the J gene lost 1 base, with 13 bases spanning the gap. DNA of the CDR3: TGTGCCAGCTCACCCATGGACGGAGGGTCTGGAAACACCATATATTTT. It encodes CASSPMDGGSGNTIYF.

This clonotype was seen more than once but under ten times. This sequence joins TRBV7-2 and TRBJ2-7; the match to TRBD2 covers 14 bases. The CDR3 is 20 amino acids. V was pared by 5 bases and J by 0 bases, with 15 bases of the junction left unmatched. Germline V CDR1 and CDR2: SGHTA, FQGNSA. For the CDR3, the DNA is TGTGCCAGCAGCCCATCCCTCAGACTAGCGGGAGGGCCGGACTCCTACGAGCAGTACTTC. The encoded protein is CASSPSLRLAGGPDSYEQYF.

This chain uses TRBV10-3 with TRBJ1-6; maybe TRBD1 (6 bases). Germline assignment: CDR1 ENHRY and CDR2 SYGVKD. V was shortened by 3 bases and J by 3 bases, with 9 bases between the two germline ends. This CDR3 comprises 15 residues. CDR3 residues: CAISETGHYNSPLHF. CDR3 in DNA: TGTGCCATCAGTGAAACGGGACACTATAATTCACCCCTCCACTTT.

The table lists this clonotype with a count of one. V and J are TRBV6-1 and TRBJ2-7, with 13 bases identical to TRBD2. CDR1 and CDR2 from the germline V gene are MNHNS and SASEGT. The CDR3 runs to 21 residues. Trimming removed 10 bases from V and 0 bases from J; junction bases left unmatched: 24. The CDR3 DNA follows: TGTGCCACCGCCCGACAGGGCCCCGCACCGGGACTAGCGGGAATCTCCTACGAGCAGTACTTC. Amino acids: CATARQGPAPGLAGISYEQYF.

A word on this clonotype: At one end, the junction sequence differs from germline, possibly due to a read error. This chain links TRBV7-3 with TRBJ2-5, with D unresolved. The CDR3 has 13 amino acids. Germline CDR1 and CDR2: SGHTA and FQGTGA. CDR3 loop: CASSQERNTRVYF. The CDR3 region has the DNA TGCGCCAGCAGCCAAGAGAGGAATACCCGGGTTTACTTC.

This clonotype was seen repeatedly, ten times or more. The genes are TRBV24-1 and TRBJ2-1; 14 bases fit TRBD2. The germline gives CDR1 KGHDR, CDR2 SFDVKD. J gave up 1 base and V 3 bases, and 4 bases lay outside the gene matches. CDR3 size: 18 residues. The DNA for the CDR3 is TGTGCCACCAGTGATCCTCGGACTAGCGGGAGGTCCTACAATGAGCAGTTCTTC. Residues: CATSDPRTSGRSYNEQFF.